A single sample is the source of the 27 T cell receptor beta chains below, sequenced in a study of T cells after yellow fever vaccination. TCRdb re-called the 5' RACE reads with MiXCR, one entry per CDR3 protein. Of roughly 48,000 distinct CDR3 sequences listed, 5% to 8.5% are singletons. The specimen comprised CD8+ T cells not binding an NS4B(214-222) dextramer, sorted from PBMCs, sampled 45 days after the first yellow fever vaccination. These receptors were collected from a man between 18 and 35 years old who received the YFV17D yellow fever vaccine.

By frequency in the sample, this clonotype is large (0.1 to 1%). The CDR3 loop reads CASSLEGDRGSDTQYF. In nucleotides, the CDR3 is TGTGCCAGCAGCTTAGAAGGGGACAGGGGTTCAGATACGCAGTATTTT. V usage is TRBV7-6 and J usage is TRBJ2-3, with 10 bases matching TRBD1. The CDR3 length is 16 residues. Germline assignment: CDR1 SGHVS and CDR2 FNYEAQ. V shed 1 base and J 4 bases; nucleotides not matched to a gene: 5. Together with reference TRBV7-6 and TRBJ2-3, the CDR3 gives the full variable domain: GAGVSQSPRYKVTKRGQDVALRCDPISGHVSLYWYRQALGQGPEFLTYFNYEAQQDKSGLPNDRFSAERPEGSISTLTIQRTEQRDSAMYRCASSLEGDRGSDTQYFGPGTRLTVL.

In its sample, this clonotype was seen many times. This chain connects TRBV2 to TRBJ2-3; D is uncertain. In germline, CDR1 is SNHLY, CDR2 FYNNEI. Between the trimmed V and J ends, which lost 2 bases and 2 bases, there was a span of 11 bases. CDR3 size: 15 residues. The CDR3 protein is CASSEWPIVTDTQYF. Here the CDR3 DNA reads TGTGCCAGCAGTGAATGGCCAATCGTCACAGATACGCAGTATTTT.

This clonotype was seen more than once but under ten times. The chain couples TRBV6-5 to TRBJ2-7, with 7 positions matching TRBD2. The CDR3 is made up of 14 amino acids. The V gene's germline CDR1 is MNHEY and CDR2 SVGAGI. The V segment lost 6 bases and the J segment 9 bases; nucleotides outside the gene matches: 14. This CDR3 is CASSARLAESGQYV. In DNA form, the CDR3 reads TGTGCCAGCAGCGCCCGACTAGCCGAGTCAGGGCAGTACGTC.

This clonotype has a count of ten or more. CDR3 sequence: CASSSHHDTQYF. The CDR3 DNA sequence: TGTGCCAGCAGCTCCCACCACGATACGCAGTATTTT. The chain employs TRBV7-8 and TRBJ2-3; D remains unclear. The ends were cut back, 4 bases at V and 6 bases at J, with 8 bases in the middle. The CDR3 consists of 12 residues. Germline CDR1 and CDR2: SGHVS and FQNEAQ.

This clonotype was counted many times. In DNA form, the CDR3 reads TGCAGTGCTCTTTCGACTAGCGGGGAGATCAAAAACATTCAGTACTTC. Protein product: CSALSTSGEIKNIQYF. This chain joins TRBV20-1 and TRBJ2-4; 11 bases are a match to TRBD2. This CDR3 spans 16 amino acids. V lost 5 bases, J lost 3 bases, and 9 bases stayed unmatched. The germline V gene has CDR1 DFQATT and CDR2 SNEGSKA (reference sequence).

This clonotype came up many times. In nucleotides, the CDR3 is TGTGCCAGCAGCAGGACTAAAGAGACCCAGTACTTC. This encodes CASSRTKETQYF. This rearrangement joins TRBV7-2 to TRBJ2-5, with D possibly being TRBD2 (6 bases). The germline V and J ends were trimmed by 5 bases and 3 bases, with 7 bases remaining between them. The germline CDR1 and CDR2 sequences are SGHTA and FQGNSA. This CDR3 has 12 amino acids.

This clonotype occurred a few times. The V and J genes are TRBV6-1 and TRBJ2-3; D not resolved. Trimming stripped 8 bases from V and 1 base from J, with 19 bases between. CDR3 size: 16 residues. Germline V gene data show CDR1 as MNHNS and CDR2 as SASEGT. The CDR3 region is CASSRWATPGTDTQYF. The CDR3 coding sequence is TGTGCCAGCTCCAGATGGGCAACCCCGGGCACAGATACGCAGTATTTT.

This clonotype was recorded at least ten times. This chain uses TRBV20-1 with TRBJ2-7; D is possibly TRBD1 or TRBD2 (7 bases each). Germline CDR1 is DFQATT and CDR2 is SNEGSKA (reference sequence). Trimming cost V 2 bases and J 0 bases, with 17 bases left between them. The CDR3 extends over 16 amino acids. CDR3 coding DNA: TGCAGTGCTAGAAGGGAGGGGGCTTCAATCTCCTACGAGCAGTACGTC. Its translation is CSARREGASISYEQYV.

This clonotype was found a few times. This CDR3 reads CASSHPVGTANTGELFF. CDR3 DNA sequence: TGTGCCAGCAGCCACCCCGTCGGGACAGCGAACACCGGGGAGCTGTTTTTT. The genes are TRBV7-3 and TRBJ2-2, with TRBD1 matching over 7 bases. The germline CDR1 and CDR2 sequences are SGHTA and FQGTGA. The CDR3 spans 17 residues. V shed 5 bases, J shed 0 bases, and the junction held 9 bases outside the gene matches.

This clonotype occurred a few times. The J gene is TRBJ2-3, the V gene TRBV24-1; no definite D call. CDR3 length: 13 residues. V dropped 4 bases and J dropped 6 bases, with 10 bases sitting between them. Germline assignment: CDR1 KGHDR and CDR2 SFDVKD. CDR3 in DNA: TGTGCCACCAGTGACCCCTCTTGGGATACGCAGTATTTT. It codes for CATSDPSWDTQYF.

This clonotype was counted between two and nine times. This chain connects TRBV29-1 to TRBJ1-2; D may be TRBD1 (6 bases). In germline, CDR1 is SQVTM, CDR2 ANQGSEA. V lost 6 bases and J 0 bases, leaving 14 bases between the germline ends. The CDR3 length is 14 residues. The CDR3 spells CSVADSLSNYGYTF. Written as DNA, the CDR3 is TGCAGCGTCGCGGACAGCCTATCTAACTATGGCTACACCTTC.

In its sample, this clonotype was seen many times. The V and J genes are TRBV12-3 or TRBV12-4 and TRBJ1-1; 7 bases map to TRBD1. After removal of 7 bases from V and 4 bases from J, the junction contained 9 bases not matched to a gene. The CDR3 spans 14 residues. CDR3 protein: CASIPGAGGTEAFF. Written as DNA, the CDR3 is TGTGCCAGCATCCCGGGAGCAGGGGGCACTGAAGCTTTCTTT.

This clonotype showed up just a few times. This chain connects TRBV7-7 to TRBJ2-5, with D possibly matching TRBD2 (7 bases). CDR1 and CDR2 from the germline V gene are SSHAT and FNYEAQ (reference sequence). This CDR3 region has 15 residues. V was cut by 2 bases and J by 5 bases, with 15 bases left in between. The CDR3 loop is CASSLNHGGPETQYF. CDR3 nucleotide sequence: TGTGCCAGCAGCTTAAACCACGGGGGGCCTGAGACCCAGTACTTC.

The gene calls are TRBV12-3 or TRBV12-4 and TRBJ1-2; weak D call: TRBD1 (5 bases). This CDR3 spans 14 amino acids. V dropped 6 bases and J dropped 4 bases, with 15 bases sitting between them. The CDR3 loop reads CASSQGPGAYGYTF. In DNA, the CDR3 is TGTGCCAGCAGCCAAGGCCCCGGGGCCTATGGCTACACCTTC.

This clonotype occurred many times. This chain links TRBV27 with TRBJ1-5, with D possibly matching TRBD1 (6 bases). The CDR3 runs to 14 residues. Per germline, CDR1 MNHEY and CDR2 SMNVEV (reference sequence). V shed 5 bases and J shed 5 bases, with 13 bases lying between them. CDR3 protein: CASSPQGEHQPQHF. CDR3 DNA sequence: TGTGCCAGCAGTCCACAGGGTGAACATCAGCCCCAGCATTTT.

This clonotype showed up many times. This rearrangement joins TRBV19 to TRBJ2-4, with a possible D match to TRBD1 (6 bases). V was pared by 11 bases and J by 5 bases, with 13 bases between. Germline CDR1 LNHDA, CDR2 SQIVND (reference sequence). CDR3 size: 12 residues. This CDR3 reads CACRQEENIQYF. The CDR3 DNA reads TGTGCCTGCCGACAGGAAGAAAACATTCAGTACTTC.

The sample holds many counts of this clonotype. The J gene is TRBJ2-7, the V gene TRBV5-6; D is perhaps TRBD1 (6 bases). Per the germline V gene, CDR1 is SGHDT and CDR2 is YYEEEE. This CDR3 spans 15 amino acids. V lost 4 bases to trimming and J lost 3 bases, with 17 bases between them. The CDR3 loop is CASSQRATGFYEQYV. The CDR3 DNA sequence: TGTGCCAGCAGCCAGAGAGCGACAGGTTTCTACGAGCAGTACGTC.

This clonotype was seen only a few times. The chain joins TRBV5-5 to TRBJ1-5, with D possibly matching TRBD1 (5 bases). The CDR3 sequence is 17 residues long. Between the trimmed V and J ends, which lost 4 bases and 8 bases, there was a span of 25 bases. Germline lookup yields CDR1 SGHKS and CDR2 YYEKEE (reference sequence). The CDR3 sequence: CASSRFGARDPPEPQHF. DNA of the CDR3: TGTGCCAGCAGCCGATTCGGGGCCAGGGATCCGCCAGAGCCCCAGCATTTT.

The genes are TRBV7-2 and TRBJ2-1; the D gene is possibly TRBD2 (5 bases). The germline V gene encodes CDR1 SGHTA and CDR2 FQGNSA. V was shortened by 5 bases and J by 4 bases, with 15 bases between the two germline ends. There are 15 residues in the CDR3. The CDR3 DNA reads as TGTGCCAGCAGCCAGCCCAGACGGGGATACAATGAGCAGTTCTTC. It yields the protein CASSQPRRGYNEQFF. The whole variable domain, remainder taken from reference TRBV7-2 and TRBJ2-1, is GAGVSQSPSNKVTEKGKDVELRCDPISGHTALYWYRQSLGQGLEFLIYFQGNSAPDKSGLPSDRFSAERTGGSVSTLTIQRTQQEDSAVYLCASSQPRRGYNEQFFGPGTRLTVL.

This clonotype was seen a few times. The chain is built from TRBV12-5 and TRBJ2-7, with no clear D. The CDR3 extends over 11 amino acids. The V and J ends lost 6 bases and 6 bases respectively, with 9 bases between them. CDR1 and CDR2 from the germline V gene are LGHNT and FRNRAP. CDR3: CASGTTVEQYF. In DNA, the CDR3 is TGTGCTAGTGGGACCACAGTCGAGCAGTACTTC. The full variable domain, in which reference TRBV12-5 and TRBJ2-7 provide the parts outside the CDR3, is DARVTQTPRHKVTEMGQEVTMRCQPILGHNTVFWYRQTMMQGLELLAYFRNRAPLDDSGMPKDRFSAEMPDATLATLKIQPSEPRDSAVYFCASGTTVEQYFGPGTRLTVT.

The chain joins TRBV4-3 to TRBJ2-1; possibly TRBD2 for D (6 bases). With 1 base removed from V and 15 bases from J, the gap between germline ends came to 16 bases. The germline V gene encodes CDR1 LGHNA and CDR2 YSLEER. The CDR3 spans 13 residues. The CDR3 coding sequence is TGCGCCAGCAGCCAAGTCGGGGAGGCCCTGCGGTTCTTC. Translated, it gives CASSQVGEALRFF.

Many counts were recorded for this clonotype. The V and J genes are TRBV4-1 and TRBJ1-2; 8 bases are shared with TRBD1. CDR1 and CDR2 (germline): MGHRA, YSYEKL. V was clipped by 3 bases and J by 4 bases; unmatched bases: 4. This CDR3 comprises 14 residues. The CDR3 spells CASSHPGQGYGYTF. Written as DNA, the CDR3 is TGCGCCAGCAGCCATCCCGGACAGGGCTATGGCTACACCTTC.

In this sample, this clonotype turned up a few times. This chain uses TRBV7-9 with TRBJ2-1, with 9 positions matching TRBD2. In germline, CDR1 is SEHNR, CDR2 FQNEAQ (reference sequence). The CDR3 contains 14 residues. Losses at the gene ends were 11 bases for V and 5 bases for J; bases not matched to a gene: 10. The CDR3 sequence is CARSGTSYNNEQFF. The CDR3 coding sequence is TGTGCCCGCTCCGGGACTAGCTATAACAATGAGCAGTTCTTC.

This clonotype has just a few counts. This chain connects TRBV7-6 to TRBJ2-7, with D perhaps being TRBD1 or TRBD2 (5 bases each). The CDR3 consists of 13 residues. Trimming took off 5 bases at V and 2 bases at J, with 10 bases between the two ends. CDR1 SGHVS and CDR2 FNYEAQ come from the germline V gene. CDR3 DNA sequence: TGTGCCAGCAGCACGGGACCGGCCTACGAGCAGTACTTC. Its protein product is CASSTGPAYEQYF.

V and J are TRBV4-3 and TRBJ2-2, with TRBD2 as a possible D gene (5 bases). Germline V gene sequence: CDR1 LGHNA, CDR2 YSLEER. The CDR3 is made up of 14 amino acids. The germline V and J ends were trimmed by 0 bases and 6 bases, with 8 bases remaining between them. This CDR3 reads CASSQDLGAGELFF. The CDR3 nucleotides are TGCGCCAGCAGCCAAGACCTGGGAGCCGGGGAGCTGTTTTTT.

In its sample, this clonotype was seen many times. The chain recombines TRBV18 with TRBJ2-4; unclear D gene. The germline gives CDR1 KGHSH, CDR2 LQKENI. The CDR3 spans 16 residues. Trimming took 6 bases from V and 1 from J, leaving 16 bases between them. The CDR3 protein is CASSRMVPAAKNIQYF. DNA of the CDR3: TGTGCCAGCTCGCGGATGGTGCCCGCGGCCAAAAACATTCAGTACTTC. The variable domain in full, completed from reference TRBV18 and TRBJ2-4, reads NAGVMQNPRHLVRRRGQEARLRCSPMKGHSHVYWYRQLPEEGLKFMVYLQKENIIDESGMPKERFSAEFPKEGPSILRIQQVVRGDSAAYFCASSRMVPAAKNIQYFGAGTRLSVL.

The CDR3 loop reads CAAEVRTGELFF. In nucleotides, the CDR3 is TGTGCCGCGGAAGTTCGAACCGGGGAGCTGTTTTTT. The chain carries TRBV6-2 or TRBV6-3 and TRBJ2-2; D gene uncertain. There are 12 residues in the CDR3. Germline V gene data show CDR1 as MNHEY and CDR2 as SVGEGT. Trimming took off 11 bases at V and 5 bases at J, with 12 bases between the two ends.